The next 9 T cell receptor beta chains were all read from a single sample in a study of cytomegalovirus exposure and HLA in healthy donors (dated by TCRdb to 2016 to 2017). Libraries came from the immunoSEQ multiplex PCR assay. The multiplex PCR relied on a mix of 60 forward primers for TCR Vbeta segments and 13 reverse primers for TCR Jbeta segments. Entries here come from immuneACCESS through TCRdb and include only in-frame sequences with V and J called. Some clones fail to appear in such tables; in the studies checked, an unresolved V gene covers under half of the shortfall, and the cause of the remainder is unknown. This sample gives some 150,000 clones in total; approximately 90% of them show up just once. The ten largest make up about 0.9% of the sample. The sample taken for sequencing was PBMCs. These receptors all stem from a young woman in good health and CMV-seronegative.

The J gene is TRBJ1-1, the V gene TRBV9; 11 positions match TRBD1. The CDR3 has 14 residues. J gave up 7 bases and V 3 bases, and 5 bases lay outside the gene matches. Per germline, CDR1 SGDLS and CDR2 YYNGEE. The DNA for the CDR3 is TGTGCCAGCAGCGCCGGGGGGACAGGGGGTGAAGCTTTCTTT. It codes for CASSAGGTGGEAFF.

The chain combines TRBV6-5 with TRBJ2-2, with D maybe TRBD2 (6 bases). The germline gives CDR1 MNHEY, CDR2 SVGAGI. This CDR3 is built from 15 residues. V dropped 6 bases and J dropped 5 bases, with 16 bases sitting between them. CDR3 nucleotides: TGTGCCAGCAGCCGCGGGACCCTTAGTACCGGGGAGCTGTTTTTT. It encodes CASSRGTLSTGELFF.

The genes are TRBV5-1 and TRBJ2-1, with 7 bases fitting TRBD1. Germline V gives CDR1 SGHRS, CDR2 YFSETQ. This CDR3 is 13 amino acids long. J was trimmed by 10 bases and V by 1 base; bases with no gene match: 5. The CDR3 loop reads CASSLPEDREQFF. In nucleotides, the CDR3 is TGCGCCAGCAGCTTGCCCGAGGACAGGGAGCAGTTCTTC.

This clone showed up just a few times. This sequence joins TRBV6-5 and TRBJ1-4, with D perhaps TRBD1 (6 bases). The CDR3 is 15 amino acids. Trimming took off 0 bases at V and 7 bases at J, with 12 bases between the two ends. Germline CDR1 and CDR2: MNHEY and SVGAGI. CDR3 DNA: TGTGCCAGCAGTTACTCGTGGGGGCCCGGTGAAAAACTGTTTTTT. Residues: CASSYSWGPGEKLFF.

The rearrangement joins TRBV7-2 to TRBJ1-2; 11 bases align to TRBD1. CDR1 and CDR2 (germline): SGHTA, FQGNSA. The CDR3 has 16 amino acids. Unmatched junction bases numbered 8, after V lost 4 bases and J lost 4 bases. The CDR3 spells CASSSGGQGASYGYTF. In DNA, the CDR3 is TGTGCCAGCAGCTCAGGAGGACAGGGGGCAAGCTATGGCTACACCTTC.

The chain carries TRBV5-1 and TRBJ2-2; 8 positions match TRBD2. CDR1 and CDR2 (germline): SGHRS, YFSETQ. This CDR3 is 15 amino acids long. The junction had 10 bases not matched to a gene; V was cut back by 7 bases and J by 5 bases. CDR3 coding DNA: TGCGCCAGCTCCGGGAGGGCTAGCGGGACCGGGGAGCTGTTTTTT. It yields the protein CASSGRASGTGELFF.

The chain joins TRBV6-5 to TRBJ2-1; 9 bases match TRBD1. CDR3 size: 15 residues. V was clipped by 2 bases and J by 2 bases; unmatched bases: 1. Per the germline V gene, CDR1 is MNHEY and CDR2 is SVGAGI. The CDR3 region is CASSYRDRAYNEQFF. CDR3 in DNA: TGTGCCAGCAGTTACCGGGACAGGGCCTACAATGAGCAGTTCTTC.

This clone was recorded only once. The CDR3 sequence is CASSLPGTSGVEQYF. As DNA, the CDR3 is TGTGCCAGCAGCTTACCCGGGACTAGCGGGGTTGAGCAGTACTTC. The rearrangement joins TRBV7-2 to TRBJ2-7; 13 nucleotides align to TRBD2. Per germline, CDR1 SGHTA and CDR2 FQGNSA. V trimming: 2 bases; J trimming: 7 bases; junction bases outside the gene matches: 5. This CDR3 comprises 15 residues. Looking up the rest from reference TRBV7-2 and TRBJ2-7 gives the full variable domain: GAGVSQSPSNKVTEKGKDVELRCDPISGHTALYWYRQSLGQGLEFLIYFQGNSAPDKSGLPSDRFSAERTGGSVSTLTIQRTQQEDSAVYLCASSLPGTSGVEQYFGPGTRLTVT.

Regarding this clone: One end of the junction fails to match germline, which may point to a read error. The chain links TRBV6-5 to TRBJ2-1, with 9 nucleotides matching TRBD2. The CDR3 is made up of 14 amino acids. Germline loops: CDR1 MNHEY, CDR2 SVGAGI. The CDR3: CASMGGGAYNEQFF. DNA for the CDR3: TGTGCCAGCATGGGCGGGGGGGCCTATAATGAGCAGTTCTTC.